The 11 T cell receptor beta chains presented below share a single source sample, sequenced in a study of T cells in Graves' hyperthyroidism and ophthalmopathy (dated by TCRdb to between 2018 and 2021). Receptor libraries were prepared by multiplex PCR. Reads for this sample came from an Illumina HiSeq 2000. The TCR beta CDR3 regions were amplified from RNA transcripts. The first round of RT-PCR for the TCR CDR3 was performed with the HTBI primer set and the Qiagen OneStep RT-PCR kit. Using fastp at Q25 and MiXCR, TCRdb reprocessed the public reads and kept productive beta chains. CDR3 protein sequences are deduplicated, and each keeps its most common genes and DNA. The sample data list 600,000 to 800,000 distinct CDR3 sequences, and roughly a third of these were observed just once. The ten largest clonotypes hold 30% to 40% of the sample. The specimen sequenced was blood. Receptors originate from a woman aged 40 to 50 with Graves' hyperthyroidism.

Turning to this clonotype: In this CDR3 the conserved last residue, phenylalanine or tryptophan, is missing, so a read error is likely. The rearrangement links TRBV7-2 to TRBJ1-2; 12 nucleotides agree with TRBD1. V gave up 8 bases and J gave up 8 bases; unmatched junction bases: 6. This CDR3 region has 13 residues. The germline V gene encodes CDR1 SGHTA and CDR2 FQGNSA. CDR3 DNA sequence: TGTGCCAGCCGGGACAGGGGGCATGGAGGCTACACCCTC. Amino acid sequence: CASRDRGHGGYTL.

About this clonotype: An end of the junction differs from the germline gene, which may be a read error. In nucleotides, the CDR3 is TGCAGTGCTACCCCAATAGGGGGGTGGGTAGGCAATCAGCCCCAGCGTTTT. As protein: CSATPIGGWVGNQPQRF. The rearrangement links TRBV20-1 to TRBJ1-5; maybe TRBD1 (6 bases). The CDR3 has 17 residues. Germline CDR1 and CDR2: DFQATT and SNEGSKA (reference sequence).

This clonotype was seen ten or more times. This chain links TRBV19 with TRBJ1-5; the D is unclear. Germline CDR1 is LNHDA and CDR2 is SQIVND (reference sequence). The CDR3 is 14 residues long. Trimming cost V 7 bases and J 0 bases, with 10 bases left between them. Here the CDR3 reads CASNTDYSNQPQHF. CDR3 nucleotide sequence: TGTGCCAGTAACACAGATTATAGCAATCAGCCCCAGCATTTT.

This clonotype appeared many times. This chain uses TRBV5-5 with TRBJ1-1; D is unresolved. This CDR3 has 12 amino acids. The V gene's germline CDR1 is SGHKS and CDR2 YYEKEE (reference sequence). V lost 4 bases and J lost 5, with 9 bases in between. CDR3 sequence reads: CASSIGSTEAFF. The CDR3 DNA reads as TGTGCCAGCAGCATCGGGAGTACTGAAGCTTTCTTT. The variable domain in full, with the rest retrieved from reference TRBV5-5 and TRBJ1-1, is DAGVTQSPTHLIKTRGQQVTLRCSPISGHKSVSWYQQVLGQGPQFIFQYYEKEERGRGNFPDRFSARQFPNYSSELNVNALLLGDSALYLCASSIGSTEAFFGQGTRLTVV.

This clonotype was found a few times. An end of the junction differs from the germline gene, which may be a read error. The chain couples TRBV6-6 to TRBJ1-6, with 9 positions matching TRBD1. Germline CDR1 MNHNY, CDR2 SVGAGI (reference sequence). This CDR3 is built from 12 residues. CDR3 region: CAISETGQGIHF. The CDR3, as DNA: TGTGCCATCAGTGAGACGGGACAGGGCATCCACTTT.

About this clonotype itself: A much more abundant neighbour one base away suggests this may be a read error. The genes are TRBV7-2 and TRBJ2-5; maybe TRBD1 (6 bases). The CDR3 contains 17 residues. The V gene's germline CDR1 is SGHTA and CDR2 FQGNSA. Trimming pared 4 bases from V and 4 bases from J, leaving 22 bases between. The CDR3 here is CASSSRDKGPVIETQYF. CDR3 sequence (DNA): TGTGCCAGCAGCTCCCGGGACAAGGGTCCGGTCATAGAGACCCAGTACTTC.

This clonotype was detected a few times. The J gene is TRBJ2-2, the V gene TRBV7-9; the D gene is possibly TRBD2 (6 bases). This CDR3 is built from 15 residues. Trimming removed 7 bases at V and 0 bases at J, with 12 bases between. Per germline, CDR1 SEHNR and CDR2 FQNEAQ (reference sequence). CDR3 sequence (DNA): TGTGCCAGCACGGAGGGACCTGCGAACACCGGGGAGCTGTTTTTT. The encoded protein is CASTEGPANTGELFF.

This chain links TRBV2 with TRBJ1-1; D is unclear. Trimming stripped 5 bases from V and 1 base from J, with 11 bases between. This CDR3 has 14 amino acids. Germline V gene data show CDR1 as SNHLY and CDR2 as FYNNEI. The CDR3 bases are TGTGCCAGCAGTTGGGCCCCAGAGAACACTGAAGCTTTCTTT. Its translation: CASSWAPENTEAFF.

The chain joins TRBV29-1 to TRBJ1-3, with D uncertain. Germline lookup yields CDR1 SQVTM and CDR2 ANQGSEA. V dropped 4 bases and J dropped 4 bases, with 11 bases sitting between them. The CDR3 is 13 amino acids. The CDR3 DNA sequence: TGCAGCGTTGGCCGGGAAGTCGGAAACACCATATATTTT. This codes for CSVGREVGNTIYF.

The chain has TRBV28 and TRBJ2-7; D is undetermined. The V and J ends lost 4 bases and 10 bases respectively, with 11 bases between them. Germline V CDR1 and CDR2: MDHEN, SYDVKM. The CDR3 totals 11 residues. The CDR3 region is CASSSRLDQYF. The CDR3 coding sequence is TGTGCCAGCAGTTCTAGACTCGACCAGTACTTC. Full variable domain (rest looked up from reference TRBV28 and TRBJ2-7): DVKVTQSSRYLVKRTGEKVFLECVQDMDHENMFWYRQDPGLGLRLIYFSYDVKMKEKGDIPEGYSVSREKKERFSLILESASTNQTSMYLCASSSRLDQYFGPGTRLTVT.

This clonotype has at least ten counts. The gene calls are TRBV29-1 and TRBJ2-7, with TRBD2 matching 7 bases. Germline CDR1 and CDR2: SQVTM and ANQGSEA. The CDR3 loop spans 12 amino acids. V gave up 3 bases and J gave up 3 bases; unmatched junction bases: 2. The CDR3 nucleotides are TGCAGCGTTGATTCGGGGGGCTACGAGCAGTACTTC. Protein: CSVDSGGYEQYF.